Here is one T cell receptor (beta chain) with its context. Its antigen is currently unknown. The data belong to a study of identical twins. The study, taken as a whole, reports: Abundant beta clonotypes from cord blood had fewer insertions, unlike memory repertoires, which showed none. The study based its conclusions on cross-sectional statistical analysis and did not follow the same donors.

CDR1 and CDR2 (germline): KGHSH, LQKENI. The CDR3 totals 14 residues. V lost 0 bases and J 3 bases, leaving 9 bases between the germline ends. Each cDNA held unique molecular identifiers, and template switching gave it a universal primer site. TCRdb redid the calling of the 5' RACE reads with MiXCR, one entry per CDR3 protein. The data show around 280,000 distinct CDR3 sequences, with roughly 8.6% seen just once and more than 2% held by the top ten. The same data also contributed to another study, on yellow fever vaccine responses in identical twins.

The genes are TRBV18 and TRBJ2-7, with D unresolved. This TCR came from a woman aged 18-29 years in good health. What was sequenced was memory (CD45RO+) T cells sorted from blood. CDR3 sequence: CASSPPGTDYEQYF. CDR3 coding DNA: TGTGCCAGCTCACCACCGGGCACGGACTACGAGCAGTACTTC.